One and the same sample provided the 25 T cell receptor beta chains below, sequenced in a study of graft-versus-host responses after intestinal transplantation. Antigens of these TCRs are unknown. Here immunoSEQ multiplex PCR was the method, and the copy in TCRdb shows in-frame clones only, minus some. The table shows 85,000 to 100,000 clones, with roughly 92% occurring only once. This sample comprised unstimulated CD4+ T cells sorted from spleen or lymph node cells, obtained before intestinal transplant. All receptors derive from a human donor who received an intestinal transplant.

This chain joins TRBV19 and TRBJ2-5; 8 positions match TRBD2. CDR3 size: 16 residues. V dropped 7 bases and J dropped 5; count of bases not matched to a gene: 15. Germline assignment: CDR1 LNHDA and CDR2 SQIVND (reference sequence). In nucleotides, the CDR3 is TGTGCCAGTAATACGAGGATCGGGGGGGCAAGGGAGACCCAGTACTTC. Its protein product is CASNTRIGGARETQYF.

Turning to this clone: One end of the junction does not line up with germline, which may come from a read error. The CDR3 coding sequence is TGTGCCAGCAGTCCTAGGAGAGCCTCTGGGGCCAACGTCTTGACTTTC. Translated, it gives CASSPRRASGANVLTF. The chain employs TRBV27 and TRBJ2-6, with D perhaps TRBD1 (5 bases). Germline V gene data show CDR1 as MNHEY and CDR2 as SMNVEV (reference sequence). The CDR3 covers 16 residues.

V is TRBV30 and J is TRBJ2-1; a weak D match, TRBD2 (5 bases). This CDR3 spans 13 amino acids. Trimming cost V 8 bases and J 4 bases, with 15 bases left between them. The germline gives CDR1 GTSNPN, CDR2 SVGIG (reference sequence). CDR3 residues: CAGIREPYNEQFF. The CDR3 nucleotides are TGTGCCGGAATCCGGGAACCGTACAATGAGCAGTTCTTC.

The chain recombines TRBV28 with TRBJ2-6; D call uncertain. Trimming cost V 3 bases and J 0 bases, with 12 bases left between them. The CDR3 sequence is 17 residues long. Looked up from germline, CDR1 is MDHEN and CDR2 is SYDVKM. The CDR3 is CASSFYGFSSGANVLTF. The CDR3 bases are TGTGCCAGCAGTTTCTACGGGTTCTCCTCTGGGGCCAACGTCCTGACTTTC. Filled out from reference TRBV28 and TRBJ2-6, the complete variable domain reads DVKVTQSSRYLVKRTGEKVFLECVQDMDHENMFWYRQDPGLGLRLIYFSYDVKMKEKGDIPEGYSVSREKKERFSLILESASTNQTSMYLCASSFYGFSSGANVLTFGAGSRLTVL.

V and J are TRBV6-1 and TRBJ1-5, with 7 bases aligning to TRBD1. Trimming removed 6 bases from V and 7 bases from J; junction bases left unmatched: 12. The CDR3 is 15 residues long. Germline CDR1 is MNHNS and CDR2 is SASEGT. The CDR3, as DNA: TGTGCCAGCAGAGTCGACAGGGATGGGGGCCAGCCCCAGCATTTT. Translation gives CASRVDRDGGQPQHF.

The V gene is TRBV11-2, the J gene TRBJ2-7, with 12 bases matching TRBD2. J lost 6 bases, V lost 5 bases, and 5 bases had no gene match. The CDR3 covers 14 residues. Per the germline V gene, CDR1 is SGHAT and CDR2 is FQNNGV. The CDR3 coding sequence is TGTGCCAGCAGCAAGACTAGCGGGAGTTCCGAGCAGTACTTC. As protein: CASSKTSGSSEQYF.

This clone was detected once. The chain combines TRBV5-5 with TRBJ2-5, with 8 positions matching TRBD1. Germline V gives CDR1 SGHKS, CDR2 YYEKEE (reference sequence). There are 15 residues in the CDR3. V shed 4 bases and J 2 bases; nucleotides not matched to a gene: 7. The CDR3 DNA reads as TGTGCCAGCAGCCTCCGGGACAGGAGTCAAGAGACCCAGTACTTC. Protein: CASSLRDRSQETQYF.

The genes are TRBV7-9 and TRBJ1-4, with unresolved D. In germline, CDR1 is SEHNR, CDR2 FQNEAQ (reference sequence). This CDR3 has 15 amino acids. V lost 1 base and J lost 8, with 14 bases in between. This CDR3 reads CASSLDGGGREKLFF. CDR3 DNA sequence: TGTGCCAGCAGCTTAGACGGCGGAGGAAGAGAAAAACTGTTTTTT. Variable domain in full (rest from reference TRBV7-9 and TRBJ1-4): DTGVSQNPRHKITKRGQNVTFRCDPISEHNRLYWYRQTLGQGPEFLTYFQNEAQLEKSRLLSDRFSAERPKGSFSTLEIQRTEQGDSAMYLCASSLDGGGREKLFFGSGTQLSVL.

The V gene is TRBV18, the J gene TRBJ1-2; 8 bases agree with TRBD1. Germline CDR1 and CDR2: KGHSH and LQKENI. CDR3 length: 13 amino acids. V trimming: 6 bases; J trimming: 7 bases; junction bases outside the gene matches: 7. CDR3 sequence (DNA): TGTGCCAGCTCGCCGGACAGGGCAGGTGGCTACACCTTC. This codes for CASSPDRAGGYTF.

This chain connects TRBV5-1 to TRBJ1-6; TRBD1 aligns across 9 bases. This CDR3 spans 16 amino acids. Germline V gives CDR1 SGHRS, CDR2 YFSETQ. The junction had 12 bases not matched to a gene; V was cut back by 4 bases and J by 10 bases. The CDR3 DNA is TGCGCCAGCAGCCCGACTGCGGACAGGGGTGGGTCACCCCTCCACTTT. The encoded protein is CASSPTADRGGSPLHF.

V is TRBV6-6 and J is TRBJ2-7, with a possible D match to TRBD2 (6 bases). Germline V lookup: CDR1 MNHNY, CDR2 SVGAGI (reference sequence). Between the trimmed V and J ends, which lost 4 bases and 7 bases, there was a span of 8 bases. This CDR3 is built from 11 residues. CDR3 region: CASSSAGEQYF. The CDR3 bases are TGTGCCAGCAGTTCCGCGGGGGAGCAGTACTTC.

The chain joins TRBV6-5 to TRBJ2-1; weak D call: TRBD2 (6 bases). V gave up 6 bases and J gave up 14 bases, with 14 bases separating them. Germline V gene sequence: CDR1 MNHEY, CDR2 SVGAGI. The CDR3 runs to 11 residues. DNA for the CDR3: TGTGCCAGCAGAAATCGGGAGTTTGAGTTCTTC. It codes for CASRNREFEFF.

CDR3 sequence: CASSYSRDRALHEQYF. The CDR3 DNA reads TGTGCCAGCAGTTACTCCCGGGACAGGGCTCTCCACGAGCAGTACTTC. The chain employs TRBV6-5 and TRBJ2-7, with 9 bases lining up with TRBD1. Germline V lookup: CDR1 MNHEY, CDR2 SVGAGI. The CDR3 consists of 16 residues. Trimming removed 0 bases from V and 5 bases from J; junction bases left unmatched: 8.

V gene TRBV5-1 combines with J gene TRBJ1-1; TRBD1 agrees at 10 bases. V was pared by 4 bases and J by 0 bases, with 15 bases of the junction left unmatched. CDR1 SGHRS and CDR2 YFSETQ come from the germline V gene. This CDR3 has 19 amino acids. The CDR3 sequence: CASSLNQDRGTALNTEAFF. The CDR3 nucleotides read TGCGCCAGCAGCCTGAACCAGGACAGGGGGACGGCTCTGAACACTGAAGCTTTCTTT.

The V call is TRBV29-1, the J call TRBJ2-7; maybe TRBD2 (6 bases). Trimming pared 4 bases from V and 2 bases from J, leaving 12 bases between. Per germline, CDR1 SQVTM and CDR2 ANQGSEA. The CDR3 covers 13 residues. The CDR3 DNA is TGCAGCGTTGTAAGCGGGCTCACCTACGAGCAGTACTTC. Its protein product is CSVVSGLTYEQYF.

The chain has TRBV30 and TRBJ2-2, with D possibly being TRBD1 (6 bases). CDR3 length: 14 amino acids. CDR1 GTSNPN and CDR2 SVGIG come from the germline V gene (reference sequence). The V end lost 0 bases, the J end lost 4 bases, and 9 bases lay between the germline ends. CDR3 coding DNA: TGTGCCTGGAGTGTACAAGGGGGCACCGGGGAGCTGTTTTTT. This codes for CAWSVQGGTGELFF.

The rearrangement uses TRBV5-4 and TRBJ2-3; TRBD2 might be the D (6 bases). V dropped 7 bases and J dropped 5 bases, with 14 bases sitting between them. CDR1 is SGHNT, CDR2 YYREEE, per germline (reference sequence). This CDR3 has 13 amino acids. For the CDR3, the DNA is TGTGCCAGCTCTCCGGGACTTGGAGATACGCAGTATTTT. Its translation is CASSPGLGDTQYF.

The V call is TRBV29-1, the J call TRBJ2-5; 10 bases line up with TRBD2. With 3 bases clipped from V and 11 bases from J, the junction kept 15 bases outside the gene matches. This CDR3 comprises 15 residues. CDR1 and CDR2 from the germline V gene are SQVTM and ANQGSEA. In nucleotides, the CDR3 is TGCAGCGTTGAGATCGGACTAGCGGCCCTCGGTGAGCAGTACTTC. It encodes CSVEIGLAALGEQYF.

The CDR3 DNA reads TGCGCCAGCAGCTTGGCCGCAGGGAAAGAGACCCAGTACTTC. It encodes CASSLAAGKETQYF. V and J are TRBV5-1 and TRBJ2-5; D might be TRBD1 (5 bases). Germline V gene lookup returns CDR1 SGHRS and CDR2 YFSETQ. Trimming took off 0 bases at V and 3 bases at J, with 9 bases between the two ends. The CDR3 runs to 14 residues.

CDR3 amino acids: CASSLAPGGEKLFF. The CDR3 nucleotides are TGTGCCAGCAGCTTAGCACCGGGTGGAGAAAAACTGTTTTTT. The chain recombines TRBV7-4 with TRBJ1-4; D gene unclear. Trimming took 0 bases from V and 8 from J, leaving 10 bases between them. Germline lookup yields CDR1 SGHVT and CDR2 SQSDAQ. The CDR3 is 14 residues long.

The rearrangement joins TRBV2 to TRBJ2-5, with 12 bases identical to TRBD2. Trimming cost V 6 bases and J 4 bases; bases outside gene matches: 0. The CDR3 loop spans 13 amino acids. Per the germline V gene, CDR1 is SNHLY and CDR2 is FYNNEI. The CDR3 is CASRTSGRETQYF. CDR3 in DNA: TGTGCCAGCAGGACTAGCGGGAGAGAGACCCAGTACTTC.

The V call is TRBV28, the J call TRBJ2-7, with TRBD2 as a possible D gene (5 bases). This CDR3 is 16 amino acids long. The germline V gene encodes CDR1 MDHEN and CDR2 SYDVKM. V lost 6 bases, J lost 2 bases, and 20 bases lay in between. The CDR3 loop is CASSRRGWGVPYEQYF. CDR3 DNA sequence: TGTGCCAGCAGCCGCCGAGGGTGGGGAGTCCCCTACGAGCAGTACTTC.

The chain combines TRBV9 with TRBJ1-1, with D perhaps matching TRBD1 (6 bases). CDR1 is SGDLS and CDR2 is YYNGEE in the germline V gene. CDR3 length: 15 amino acids. The germline V and J ends were trimmed by 0 bases and 2 bases, with 11 bases remaining between them. This CDR3 is CASSVDWGGNTEAFF. Written as DNA, the CDR3 is TGTGCCAGCAGCGTAGACTGGGGGGGCAACACTGAAGCTTTCTTT.

This chain links TRBV11-2 with TRBJ2-2; 11 nucleotides agree with TRBD1. J gave up 5 bases and V 5 bases, and 13 bases lay outside the gene matches. The CDR3 spans 18 residues. Germline V CDR1 and CDR2: SGHAT, FQNNGV. CDR3 region: CASSHLWGTGGGTGELFF. The CDR3, as DNA: TGTGCCAGCAGCCATCTTTGGGGGACAGGGGGTGGTACCGGGGAGCTGTTTTTT.

V is TRBV9 and J is TRBJ1-5, with D tentatively TRBD1 (5 bases). The V gene lost 4 bases and the J gene lost 0 bases, with 14 bases spanning the gap. Germline V gives CDR1 SGDLS, CDR2 YYNGEE. The CDR3 is 16 residues long. CDR3 DNA sequence: TGTGCCAGCAGCCCGACGGGGGGAAATAGCAATCAGCCCCAGCATTTT. Protein sequence: CASSPTGGNSNQPQHF.